This TCR beta chain is drawn from a study of T cell changes during pregnancy in multiple sclerosis. The CDR3 contains 15 residues. The V segment lost 6 bases and the J segment 7 bases; nucleotides outside the gene matches: 9. The germline V gene encodes CDR1 MNHNY and CDR2 SVGAGI (reference sequence). Some clones are missing from TCRdb's copy, which holds only in-frame ones; the method was immunoSEQ multiplex PCR. Counted here are about 69,000 clones, under 95% occurring once; the ten biggest clones make up 1.4%. The chain has TRBV6-6 and TRBJ1-6; 7 bases are shared with TRBD1. Material: peripheral blood, obtained in the third trimester of pregnancy. This TCR came from a female donor with multiple sclerosis, enrolled in a pregnancy study. The CDR3 nucleotides read TGTGCCAGCAGCCATTACAGGGGTTGGAATTCACCCCTCCACTTT. This encodes CASSHYRGWNSPLHF.